These T cell receptor beta chains were read from a single sample in a study of blood T cells in healthy people across ages. TCRdb re-derived calls from the 5' RACE reads in MiXCR, one entry per CDR3 protein. The table records roughly 680,000 distinct CDR3 sequences, about 52% of them present only once. Specimen: blood. These receptor sequences come from a woman aged 55-70 years in good health. CDR3s include the opening cysteine and the closing phenylalanine or tryptophan. The order of the fields is J gene, D gene, clone size, V gene, CDR3 protein, CDR3 DNA. The D gene is left open where the match is weak. The size field is filled for only some rows; it gives once, few, many or a size class.

TRBJ2-7 . . TRBV7-6 CASSLAARYEQYF TGTGCCAGCAGCTTAGCGGCTAGATACGAGCAGTACTTC
TRBJ2-7 . . TRBV24-1 CATSAGHNYEQYF TGTGCCACCAGTGCAGGCCACAACTACGAGCAGTACTTC
TRBJ2-1 . . TRBV10-3 CAIGGGTDLYNEQFF TGTGCCATCGGGGGGGGCACGGATCTATACAATGAGCAGTTCTTC
TRBJ1-1 . . TRBV18 CASSPDPGNTEAFF TGTGCCAGCTCACCAGATCCGGGGAACACTGAAGCTTTCTTT
TRBJ2-7 . few TRBV29-1 CSVNGRGSYEQYF TGCAGCGTCAACGGTCGGGGTTCCTACGAGCAGTACTTC
TRBJ2-5 TRBD2 few TRBV5-1 CASSLRTSGTETQYF TGCGCCAGCAGCCTACGGACTAGCGGGACAGAGACCCAGTACTTC
TRBJ1-2 TRBD1 . TRBV29-1 CSSQTGQGYGYTF TGCAGCTCCCAGACAGGGCAGGGATATGGCTACACCTTC
TRBJ1-4 . . TRBV5-1 CASSSTYLTNEKLFF TGCGCCAGCAGCTCGACATATCTAACTAATGAAAAACTGTTTTTT
TRBJ1-1 . . TRBV29-1 CSVRDPEGAFF TGCAGCGTCCGGGACCCTGAGGGAGCTTTCTTT
TRBJ2-1 TRBD2 . TRBV20-1 CSVVTSGIEGEQFF TGCAGTGTAGTGACTAGCGGGATTGAGGGTGAGCAGTTCTTC
TRBJ2-7 TRBD2 . TRBV20-1 CSARSASGTSQYNEQYF TGCAGTGCTAGGTCAGCGTCCGGGACTAGCCAATACAATGAGCAGTACTTC
TRBJ2-7 . . TRBV25-1 CAGSRIRQGGNEQYF TGTGCCGGCAGTCGAATAAGACAGGGAGGGAACGAGCAGTACTTC
TRBJ1-6 . . TRBV7-9 CASSYRPNSPLHF TGTGCCAGCAGTTATAGACCGAATTCACCCCTCCACTTT
TRBJ2-7 . few TRBV5-1 CASSLLSQGDEQYF TGCGCCAGCAGCTTGTTATCTCAGGGTGACGAGCAGTACTTC
TRBJ2-7 . few TRBV18 CASSTSGYEQYF TGTGCCAGCTCGACCAGCGGCTACGAGCAGTACTTC
TRBJ2-7 TRBD2 . TRBV5-5 CASSASLAGGHYEQYF TGTGCCAGCAGCGCCAGCCTAGCGGGAGGACACTACGAGCAGTACTTC
TRBJ2-5 . few TRBV7-2 CASSPGLTADGTQYF TGTGCCAGCAGCCCGGGACTCACCGCTGACGGGACCCAGTACTTC
TRBJ2-5 . . TRBV5-1 CASSTMIQETQYF TGCGCCAGCAGCACCATGATTCAAGAGACCCAGTACTTC
TRBJ2-1 TRBD2 few TRBV6-1 CASRVAGTSSYNEQFF TGTGCCAGCAGGGTAGCGGGGACGAGCTCCTACAATGAGCAGTTCTTC
TRBJ1-6 TRBD1 once TRBV20-1 CSAIQGASSPLHF TGCAGTGCTATACAGGGGGCCTCTTCACCCCTCCACTTT
TRBJ1-5 TRBD1 . TRBV19 CASSIGTGFNQPQHF TGTGCCAGTAGTATCGGGACAGGTTTCAATCAGCCCCAGCATTTT
TRBJ2-6 TRBD2 . TRBV9 CASSVQGGAGANVLTF TGTGCCAGCAGCGTGCAGGGAGGGGCTGGGGCCAACGTCCTGACTTTC
TRBJ2-5 . . TRBV4-2 CASSQGGIGLEAQYF TGTGCCAGCAGCCAGGGCGGGATTGGCTTGGAGGCCCAGTACTTC
TRBJ2-7 . once TRBV5-8 CASSWESGEQYF TGTGCCAGCAGCTGGGAGTCAGGCGAGCAGTACTTC
TRBJ2-5 TRBD1 . TRBV6-1 CASIHKQGEVGINEQYF TGTGCCAGCATCCACAAACAGGGGGAGGTGGGAATCAATGAGCAGTACTTC
TRBJ1-5 TRBD1 . TRBV7-9 CASSLDRGDINQPQHF TGTGCCAGCAGCTTGGACAGGGGGGATATCAATCAGCCCCAGCATTTT
TRBJ2-1 . few TRBV4-3 CASSQEARASSYNEQFF TGCGCCAGCAGCCAAGAAGCCAGGGCCAGCTCCTACAATGAGCAGTTCTTC
TRBJ1-1 . . TRBV20-1 CSANRDMNTEAFF TGCAGTGCGAACAGGGACATGAACACTGAAGCTTTCTTT
TRBJ2-1 . once TRBV4-2 CASSQGAEGDEQFF TGTGCCAGCAGCCAGGGAGCGGAGGGGGATGAGCAGTTCTTC
TRBJ2-5 TRBD1 . TRBV6-2/TRBV6-3 CASSYQVSGTGDPLQQYF TGTGCCAGCAGTTACCAAGTTTCCGGGACAGGGGACCCTCTGCAGCAGTACTTC